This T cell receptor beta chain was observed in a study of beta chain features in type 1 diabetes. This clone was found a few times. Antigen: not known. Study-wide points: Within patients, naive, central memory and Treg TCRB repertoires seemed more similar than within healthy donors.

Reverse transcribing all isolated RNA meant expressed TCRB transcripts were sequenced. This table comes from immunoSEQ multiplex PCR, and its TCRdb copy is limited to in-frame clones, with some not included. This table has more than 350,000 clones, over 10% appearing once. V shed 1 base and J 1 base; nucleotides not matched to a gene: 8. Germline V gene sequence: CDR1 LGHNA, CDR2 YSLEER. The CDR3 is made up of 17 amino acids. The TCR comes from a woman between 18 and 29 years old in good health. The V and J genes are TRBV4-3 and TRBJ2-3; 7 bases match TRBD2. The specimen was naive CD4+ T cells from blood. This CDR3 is CASSQVGRGSGTDTQYF. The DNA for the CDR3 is TGCGCCAGCAGCCAAGTCGGCCGCGGGAGTGGCACAGATACGCAGTATTTT.